This is a list of T cell receptor beta chains from one sample in a study of T-cell memory formation after mild COVID-19. TCRdb reanalysed the 5' RACE reads using MiXCR and keeps one entry per CDR3 protein. The data hold 450,000 or so distinct CDR3 sequences, with about 23% observed a single time. Sample: PBMCs or a T cell subset sorted from them (not recorded which). The source of these receptors is an adult woman who had mild COVID-19 (a few samples of this study predate the infection). Cell type and time point are not known. The CDR3 runs from the conserved cysteine through the conserved F or W. Each record gives: V gene, J gene, D gene, CDR3 length, clone size, CDR3 DNA, CDR3 protein. A D gene is named only where the DNA matches it firmly. Clone size is not always given. Where it is, it says once, few, many or a class for expanded clones.

>TRBV29-1|TRBJ2-1|TRBD2|16|few
TGCAGCGTGGATACAGAACTAGCGGTTACCTACAATGAGCAGTTCTTC
CSVDTELAVTYNEQFF
>TRBV7-9|TRBJ1-2|.|14|few
TGTGCCAGCAGCATTCAAGGCATGTTCGACGGCTACACCTTC
CASSIQGMFDGYTF
>TRBV4-3|TRBJ1-1|TRBD1|15|.
TGCGCCAGCAGCCAAGGGACAGGAGCAAACACTGAAGCTTTCTTT
CASSQGTGANTEAFF
>TRBV3-1|TRBJ2-1|TRBD2|15|.
TGTGCCAGCAGCCCGGGACTAGCGTGGGGCAATGAGCAGTTCTTC
CASSPGLAWGNEQFF
>TRBV20-1|TRBJ1-2|.|15|.
TGCAGTGCTAGAGTTTGGCAGCCGCCGAGCTATGGCTACACCTTC
CSARVWQPPSYGYTF
>TRBV6-6|TRBJ2-7|TRBD1|15|few
TGTGCCAGCAGTTACTCAGGGGGCAAAACCTACGAGCAGTACTTC
CASSYSGGKTYEQYF
>TRBV12-3/TRBV12-4|TRBJ1-6|.|18|.
TGTGCCAGCAGTACCGGGACACCCGGAGGGGCCTATAATTCACCCCTCCACTTT
CASSTGTPGGAYNSPLHF
>TRBV27|TRBJ2-3|.|14|.
TGTGCCAGCAGTCAGTTGTCGGGCACAGATACGCAGTATTTT
CASSQLSGTDTQYF
>TRBV4-2|TRBJ1-1|.|13|once
TGTGCCAGCAGCCAAGCCAACGGCCCTGAAGCTTTCTTT
CASSQANGPEAFF
>TRBV5-1|TRBJ2-3|TRBD2|19|.
TGCGCCAGCAGCAAGAGACTAGCGGGGGGTCGGGTTCGATCAGATACGCAGTATTTT
CASSKRLAGGRVRSDTQYF
>TRBV7-9|TRBJ2-3|TRBD2|16|.
TGTGCCAGCAGCTTAGGGAGCGGGGGGGCCGCAGATACGCAGTATTTT
CASSLGSGGAADTQYF
>TRBV19|TRBJ2-1|.|14|few
TGTGCCAGTAGTATATCTAGTCAGAACAATGAGCAGTTCTTC
CASSISSQNNEQFF
>TRBV14|TRBJ2-5|.|13|many
TGTGCCAGCAGCTACACTCTTCACGAGACCCAGTACTTC
CASSYTLHETQYF
>TRBV19|TRBJ1-1|.|14|many
TGTGCCAGCAGCCCTACTGGGGGGAACACTGAAGCTTTCTTT
CASSPTGGNTEAFF
>TRBV20-1|TRBJ2-6|TRBD1|15|few
TGCAGTGCACACGACAGGGGTTCAGGGGCCAACGTCCTGACTTTC
CSAHDRGSGANVLTF
>TRBV5-1|TRBJ2-2|.|15|few
TGCGCCAGCAGCTCGGTGGCGGGGAACACCGGGGAGCTGTTTTTT
CASSSVAGNTGELFF
>TRBV19|TRBJ1-1|TRBD1|14|few
TGTGCCAGTAGTCCAGGGGACAGGGGGTATGAAGCTTTCTTT
CASSPGDRGYEAFF
>TRBV7-6|TRBJ2-1|TRBD2|15|many
TGTGCCAGCAGCCCCGGACTAGCCTCCTACAATGAGCAGTTCTTC
CASSPGLASYNEQFF
>TRBV4-3|TRBJ1-2|.|13|.
TGCGCCAGCAGCCAAGACAGCAGGGGTGGCTACACCTTC
CASSQDSRGGYTF
>TRBV6-6|TRBJ1-1|TRBD1|12|few
TGTGCCAGCAGTCCGACAGGGGTGAATGCTTTCTTT
CASSPTGVNAFF
>TRBV3-1|TRBJ2-4|.|16|few
TGTGCCAGCAGCCAAAGCGAAGTCCGTCGTATTGACATTCAGTACTTC
CASSQSEVRRIDIQYF
>TRBV5-1|TRBJ1-3|.|15|.
TGCGCCAGCAGCCCGGAGTTGGGGTCCGGAAACACCATATATTTT
CASSPELGSGNTIYF
>TRBV12-3/TRBV12-4|TRBJ2-7|TRBD2|16|.
TGTGCCAGCAGTGAGAACGCCGGGGGGGCGGTTTACGAGCAGTACTTC
CASSENAGGAVYEQYF
>TRBV12-3/TRBV12-4|TRBJ1-5|TRBD1|14|few
TGTGCCAGTCCGGGACAGGGACACAATCAGCCCCAGCATTTT
CASPGQGHNQPQHF
>TRBV12-3/TRBV12-4|TRBJ1-1|.|14|once
TGTGCCAGCAGAACCAGGGGCATGAACACTGAAGCTTTCTTT
CASRTRGMNTEAFF
>TRBV12-3/TRBV12-4|TRBJ1-6|.|14|.
TGTGCCAGCAGTTTAGGCAGGGAGAATTCACCCCTCCACTTT
CASSLGRENSPLHF